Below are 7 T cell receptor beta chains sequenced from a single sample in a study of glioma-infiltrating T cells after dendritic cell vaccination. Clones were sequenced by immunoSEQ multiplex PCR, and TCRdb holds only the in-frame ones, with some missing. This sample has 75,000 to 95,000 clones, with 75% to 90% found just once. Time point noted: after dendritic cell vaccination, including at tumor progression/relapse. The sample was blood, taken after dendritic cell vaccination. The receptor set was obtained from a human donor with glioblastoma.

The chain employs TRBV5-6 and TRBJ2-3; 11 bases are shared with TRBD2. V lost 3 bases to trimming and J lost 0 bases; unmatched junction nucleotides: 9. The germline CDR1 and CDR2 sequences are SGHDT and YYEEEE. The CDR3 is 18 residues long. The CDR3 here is CASSSIAGGPFSTDTQYF. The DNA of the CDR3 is TGTGCCAGCAGCTCGATAGCGGGAGGGCCCTTTAGCACAGATACGCAGTATTTT.

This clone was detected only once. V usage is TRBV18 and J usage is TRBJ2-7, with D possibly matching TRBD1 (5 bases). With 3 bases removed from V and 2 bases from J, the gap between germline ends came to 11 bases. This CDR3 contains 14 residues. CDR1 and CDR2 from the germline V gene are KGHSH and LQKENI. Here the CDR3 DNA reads TGTGCCAGCTCACCCCCCGGCAGGGCCTACGAGCAGTACGTC. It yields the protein CASSPPGRAYEQYV.

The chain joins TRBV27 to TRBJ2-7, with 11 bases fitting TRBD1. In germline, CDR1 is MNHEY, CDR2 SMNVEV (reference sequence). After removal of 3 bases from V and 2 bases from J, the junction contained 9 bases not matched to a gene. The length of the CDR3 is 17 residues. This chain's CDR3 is CASSFRLGTGGTYEQYF. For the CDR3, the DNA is TGTGCCAGCAGTTTTAGGTTAGGGACAGGGGGAACCTACGAGCAGTACTTC.

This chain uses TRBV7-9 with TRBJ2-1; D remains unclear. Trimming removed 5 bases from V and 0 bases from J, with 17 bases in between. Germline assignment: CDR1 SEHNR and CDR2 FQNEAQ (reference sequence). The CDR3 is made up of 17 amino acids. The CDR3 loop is CASSPLPVTDSYNEQFF. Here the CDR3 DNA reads TGTGCCAGCAGCCCCCTCCCGGTAACAGACTCCTACAATGAGCAGTTCTTC.

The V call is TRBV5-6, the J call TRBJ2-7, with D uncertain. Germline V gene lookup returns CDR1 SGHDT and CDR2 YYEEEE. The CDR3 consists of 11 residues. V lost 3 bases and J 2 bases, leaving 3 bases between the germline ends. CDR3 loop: CASSSTYEQYF. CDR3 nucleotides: TGTGCCAGCAGCTCCACCTACGAGCAGTACTTC.

The CDR3 DNA is TGTGCCAGCAGGCTACAGGGGGCGTTCACTGAAGCTTTCTTT. As protein: CASRLQGAFTEAFF. The J gene is TRBJ1-1, the V gene TRBV6-6, with 9 positions matching TRBD1. The V segment lost 6 bases and the J segment 4 bases; nucleotides outside the gene matches: 6. The CDR3 has 14 residues. CDR1 is MNHNY, CDR2 SVGAGI, per germline (reference sequence).

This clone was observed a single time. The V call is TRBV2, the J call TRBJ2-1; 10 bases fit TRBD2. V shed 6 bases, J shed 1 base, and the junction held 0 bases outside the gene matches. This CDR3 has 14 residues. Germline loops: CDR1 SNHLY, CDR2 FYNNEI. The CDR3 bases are TGTGCCAGCAGAGCGGGAGGGTCCTACAATGAGCAGTTCTTC. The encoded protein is CASRAGGSYNEQFF.